The 23 T cell receptor beta chains below all came from one sample that was sequenced in a study of PD-1 blockade in classical Hodgkin lymphoma. No patient escaped relapse after autologous stem cell transplantation, and brentuximab vedotin exposure varied. The method was immunoSEQ multiplex PCR; TCRdb's version includes in-frame clones alone and lacks a portion of them. The sample lists thousands of clones; roughly three quarters were seen once. The sequencing here drew on peripheral blood mononuclear cells (PBMCs), taken before the second cycle of nivolumab. The receptors were sampled from a human donor with classical Hodgkin lymphoma.

The rearrangement links TRBV11-1 to TRBJ1-4, with D possibly matching TRBD1 (5 bases). The CDR3 consists of 13 residues. With 4 bases removed from V and 7 bases from J, the gap between germline ends came to 10 bases. CDR1 is SGHAT, CDR2 FQDESV, per germline (reference sequence). The CDR3 is CASSSRQLEKLFF. The DNA for the CDR3 is TGTGCCAGCAGCTCGAGACAGCTTGAAAAACTGTTTTTT.

This clone was observed a few times. This rearrangement joins TRBV29-1 to TRBJ2-1; no firm D call. CDR1 SQVTM and CDR2 ANQGSEA come from the germline V gene. V gave up 1 base and J gave up 10 bases, with 17 bases separating them. The CDR3 is 14 amino acids. The CDR3 nucleotides are TGCAGCGTTGAAGGAGCCGCAAGCCCCTGGGAGCAGTTCTTC. Translation: CSVEGAASPWEQFF.

Details on this clone: This sample includes further DNA sequences coding for the same CDR3. This rearrangement joins TRBV5-4 to TRBJ1-3; D is unresolved. CDR1 and CDR2 from the germline V gene are SGHNT and YYREEE (reference sequence). CDR3 length: 13 amino acids. V was clipped by 4 bases and J by 4 bases, with 9 bases between them. The DNA of the CDR3 is TGTGCCAGCAGCGACATGATCGGAAACACCATATATTTT. The encoded protein is CASSDMIGNTIYF.

The chain recombines TRBV27 with TRBJ2-7; D gene uncertain. Trimming pared 7 bases from V and 2 bases from J, leaving 9 bases between. Germline assignment: CDR1 MNHEY and CDR2 SMNVEV (reference sequence). The CDR3 extends over 12 amino acids. CDR3 residues: CASMRSPYEQYF. CDR3 DNA sequence: TGTGCCAGCATGAGGAGCCCCTACGAGCAGTACTTC.

This chain uses TRBV5-1 with TRBJ2-2; TRBD1 matches 8 bases. The J segment lost 1 base and the V segment lost 3 bases, leaving 8 bases of the junction unmatched. This CDR3 is 17 amino acids long. Germline V CDR1 and CDR2: SGHRS, YFSETQ. In nucleotides, the CDR3 is TGCGCCAGCAGCTACCACGGACAGGGAGGGAACACCGGGGAGCTGTTTTTT. This translates into CASSYHGQGGNTGELFF.

This chain links TRBV9 with TRBJ1-1, with D perhaps TRBD1 (5 bases). V was cut by 4 bases and J by 1 base, with 8 bases left in between. The CDR3 is 13 residues long. Germline lookup yields CDR1 SGDLS and CDR2 YYNGEE. CDR3 sequence: CASSPQGNTEAFF. The DNA for the CDR3 is TGTGCCAGCAGCCCGCAGGGGAACACTGAAGCTTTCTTT.

This chain joins TRBV19 and TRBJ1-2, with no clear D. Germline CDR1 and CDR2: LNHDA and SQIVND (reference sequence). This CDR3 is 12 amino acids long. The V gene lost 6 bases and the J gene lost 7 bases, with 12 bases spanning the gap. The CDR3 DNA is TGTGCCAGTAGCCCAAACAGTGGTGGCTACACCTTC. This encodes CASSPNSGGYTF. Filled out from reference TRBV19 and TRBJ1-2, the complete variable domain reads DGGITQSPKYLFRKEGQNVTLSCEQNLNHDAMYWYRQDPGQGLRLIYYSQIVNDFQKGDIAEGYSVSREKKESFPLTVTSAQKNPTAFYLCASSPNSGGYTFGSGTRLTVV.

This clone has more than one count but fewer than ten. The chain couples TRBV5-1 to TRBJ2-1; D gene uncertain. Germline V CDR1 and CDR2: SGHRS, YFSETQ. Trimming pared 0 bases from V and 4 bases from J, leaving 11 bases between. The CDR3 has 15 amino acids. CDR3: CASSLVSSYYNEQFF. The CDR3 DNA is TGCGCCAGCAGCTTGGTTAGTTCGTATTACAATGAGCAGTTCTTC. Drawing the rest from reference TRBV5-1 and TRBJ2-1, the complete variable domain is KAGVTQTPRYLIKTRGQQVTLSCSPISGHRSVSWYQQTPGQGLQFLFEYFSETQRNKGNFPGRFSGRQFSNSRSEMNVSTLELGDSALYLCASSLVSSYYNEQFFGPGTRLTVL.

The chain uses TRBV7-9 and TRBJ2-1; 8 positions agree with TRBD2. The V segment lost 0 bases and the J segment 5 bases; nucleotides outside the gene matches: 9. Germline CDR1 SEHNR, CDR2 FQNEAQ (reference sequence). The CDR3 runs 17 residues. The CDR3 loop is CASSLAIGVAGHNEQFF. DNA of the CDR3: TGTGCCAGCAGCTTAGCGATAGGGGTAGCGGGGCACAATGAGCAGTTCTTC.

The chain joins TRBV4-2 to TRBJ2-7, with D unresolved. The V end was cut by 1 base, the J end by 6 bases, with 16 bases between. CDR1 and CDR2 (germline): LGHNA, YNFKEQ. The CDR3 sequence is 15 residues long. The CDR3 here is CASSQGGTPKGEQYF. The CDR3 region has the DNA TGTGCCAGCAGCCAAGGGGGAACCCCCAAAGGCGAGCAGTACTTC.

The CDR3 DNA reads TGTGCCAGCAGCCAATGGGGGGACCCCCAGGCAGATACGCAGTATTTT. Translated: CASSQWGDPQADTQYF. The gene calls are TRBV7-9 and TRBJ2-3; TRBD2 is a possible D gene (6 bases). This CDR3 region has 16 residues. The V end was cut by 5 bases, the J end by 4 bases, with 19 bases between. Germline-derived CDR1 and CDR2 are SEHNR and FQNEAQ (reference sequence).

This chain links TRBV4-3 with TRBJ1-1, with a weak D call TRBD1 (6 bases). The CDR3 consists of 14 residues. Germline-derived CDR1 and CDR2 are LGHNA and YSLEER. Trimming shortened V by 6 bases and J by 4 bases, and 15 bases separated the two germline ends. The CDR3 nucleotides are TGCGCCAGCAGACGTACTGGGGGGCCCACTGAAGCTTTCTTT. Translating it yields CASRRTGGPTEAFF.

CDR3 residues: CASSDGDRNYGYTF. CDR3 nucleotides: TGTGCCAGCAGTGACGGGGACAGAAACTATGGCTACACCTTC. V gene TRBV6-1 combines with J gene TRBJ1-2; TRBD1 aligns across 7 bases. CDR3 length equals 14 residues. The V gene end was trimmed by 3 bases and the J gene end by 2 bases; junction bases not matched to a gene: 3. CDR1 is MNHNS, CDR2 SASEGT, per germline.

This chain links TRBV18 with TRBJ2-1; D possibly corresponds to TRBD2 (6 bases). The CDR3 is made up of 16 amino acids. In germline, CDR1 is KGHSH, CDR2 LQKENI. V shed 5 bases and J shed 7 bases, with 21 bases lying between them. CDR3: CASSGSAGMMANEQFF. The DNA for the CDR3 is TGTGCCAGCTCAGGTTCAGCGGGTATGATGGCGAATGAGCAGTTCTTC.

This clone was counted once. The chain has TRBV27 and TRBJ2-6; tentative D call: TRBD2 (5 bases). The CDR3 covers 15 residues. V shed 4 bases and J shed 9 bases, with 16 bases lying between them. Looked up from germline, CDR1 is MNHEY and CDR2 is SMNVEV (reference sequence). CDR3 sequence reads: CASSWLQSRDNVLTF. Written as DNA, the CDR3 is TGTGCCAGCAGTTGGCTACAAAGTCGGGACAACGTCCTGACTTTC.

With respect to this clone: Since a much larger clone is just one base distant, this may be a read error. This chain uses TRBV7-2 with TRBJ1-1; weak D call: TRBD1 (5 bases). This CDR3 spans 13 amino acids. Deletions cut 3 bases from V and 1 base from J, with 6 bases between. CDR1 SGHTA and CDR2 FQGNSA come from the germline V gene. CDR3 residues: CASSFGGNTEAFF. The DNA of the CDR3 is TGTGCCAGCAGCTTTGGGGGGAACACTGAAGCTTTCTTT.

The chain links TRBV6-1 to TRBJ1-5; possible D gene TRBD1, 5 bases. Germline loops: CDR1 MNHNS, CDR2 SASEGT. The CDR3 runs 16 residues. The V and J ends lost 2 bases and 11 bases respectively, with 22 bases between them. The CDR3 DNA follows: TGTGCCAGCAGTGAAAAGGTAGGGCAGGGTTTCGGAGCCCAGCATTTT. It specifies CASSEKVGQGFGAQHF.

The rearrangement links TRBV2 to TRBJ1-2, with 8 nucleotides matching TRBD1. Trimming removed 6 bases from V and 5 bases from J; junction bases left unmatched: 11. This CDR3 has 15 amino acids. Germline CDR1 reads SNHLY; CDR2 reads FYNNEI. The CDR3 region has the DNA TGTGCCAGCAGCCCATTGGGACAGGTTCTATATGGCTACACCTTC. This sequence encodes CASSPLGQVLYGYTF.

The chain combines TRBV5-4 with TRBJ1-5; 8 nucleotides align to TRBD1. Losses at the gene ends were 7 bases for V and 4 bases for J; bases not matched to a gene: 10. Germline CDR1 and CDR2: SGHNT and YYREEE (reference sequence). This CDR3 spans 15 amino acids. The CDR3 region is CASCTDGTGNQPQHF. Here the CDR3 DNA reads TGTGCCAGCTGCACCGATGGGACAGGAAATCAGCCCCAGCATTTT.

The gene calls are TRBV4-1 and TRBJ2-7, with 7 nucleotides matching TRBD1. This CDR3 region has 16 residues. The V gene end was trimmed by 0 bases and the J gene end by 2 bases; junction bases not matched to a gene: 7. The germline V gene has CDR1 MGHRA and CDR2 YSYEKL. The CDR3 DNA sequence: TGCGCCAGCAGCCAAGATCCCAACAGGGGAACCTACGAGCAGTACTTC. Translated, it gives CASSQDPNRGTYEQYF.

The DNA for the CDR3 is TGTGCCAGCAGCCCTAGCGGGAGCGGGAACAATGAGCAGTTCTTC. This sequence encodes CASSPSGSGNNEQFF. The J gene is TRBJ2-1, the V gene TRBV7-3, with 10 bases identical to TRBD2. The CDR3 is made up of 15 amino acids. V shed 5 bases, J shed 5 bases, and the junction held 6 bases outside the gene matches. CDR1 is SGHTA, CDR2 FQGTGA, per germline.

The chain joins TRBV6-1 to TRBJ1-5; 7 nucleotides align to TRBD1. Germline CDR1 and CDR2: MNHNS and SASEGT. The CDR3 length is 14 residues. The junction had 6 bases not matched to a gene; V was cut back by 6 bases and J by 4 bases. CDR3 nucleotides: TGTGCCAGCAGGACAGGGACCTTAAATCAGCCCCAGCATTTT. Translated: CASRTGTLNQPQHF.

V is TRBV7-9 and J is TRBJ2-3, with 9 bases matching TRBD2. Germline values: CDR1 SEHNR, CDR2 FQNEAQ (reference sequence). V lost 5 bases and J lost 4; bases outside the gene matches: 19. CDR3 length: 19 residues. Written as DNA, the CDR3 is TGTGCCAGCAGCCCTGGCATGGGTAGCGGGAGAGGGGACGCAGATACGCAGTATTTT. The encoded protein is CASSPGMGSGRGDADTQYF.